The 13 T cell receptor beta chains below all came from one sample that was sequenced in a study of T-cell reconstitution after alpha-beta-depleted transplantation in children. It was with unique molecular identifiers that the TCRbeta library was prepared. TCRdb called the PCR reads again in MiXCR, with one record for every CDR3 protein. The data show about 580,000 distinct CDR3 sequences, more than 20% seen once. The specimen was PBMCs, mostly from graft donor cells, collected 360 days after TCRalphabeta/CD19-depleted stem cell transplant. The receptor set was obtained from a boy under two years old who had a stem cell transplant for acute myeloid leukemia, so the T cells may come from the graft donor.

There are many counts of this clonotype. The V call is TRBV29-1, the J call TRBJ2-1, with D possibly matching TRBD2 (5 bases). V was pared by 0 bases and J by 7 bases, with 16 bases between. The CDR3 covers 15 residues. CDR1 SQVTM and CDR2 ANQGSEA come from the germline V gene. DNA of the CDR3: TGCAGCGTTGAAGATGGGCTAGCAATTAAAAATGAGCAGTTCTTC. Amino acids: CSVEDGLAIKNEQFF.

This clonotype appeared a few times. This rearrangement joins TRBV6-5 to TRBJ2-3; D uncertain. CDR1 is MNHEY, CDR2 SVGAGI, per germline. This CDR3 region has 16 residues. Trimming shortened V by 0 bases and J by 1 base, and 11 bases separated the two germline ends. The CDR3 reads CASSYSGGGGTDTQYF. For the CDR3, the DNA is TGTGCCAGCAGTTACTCGGGCGGTGGAGGCACAGATACGCAGTATTTT.

This clonotype was detected many times. CDR3 amino acids: CASSLSIEVGYEQYF. The CDR3 DNA follows: TGTGCCAGCAGTTTATCGATCGAGGTGGGATACGAGCAGTACTTC. The chain recombines TRBV27 with TRBJ2-7; D gene unclear. Germline V gives CDR1 MNHEY, CDR2 SMNVEV (reference sequence). The CDR3 sequence is 15 residues long. The V and J ends lost 0 bases and 4 bases respectively, with 13 bases between them.

This clonotype was observed a handful of times. The genes are TRBV7-2 and TRBJ2-7; TRBD1 matches 7 bases. Germline-derived CDR1 and CDR2 are SGHTA and FQGNSA. CDR3 length equals 14 residues. V trimming: 5 bases; J trimming: 5 bases; junction bases outside the gene matches: 9. The CDR3 region is CASSPLTGYHEQYF. In DNA, the CDR3 is TGTGCCAGCAGCCCGCTGACAGGGTACCACGAGCAGTACTTC.

The rearrangement joins TRBV19 to TRBJ1-1, with D hard to call. Trimming pared 7 bases from V and 4 bases from J, leaving 22 bases between. CDR1 and CDR2 (germline): LNHDA, SQIVND (reference sequence). This CDR3 is 16 amino acids long. The CDR3 sequence is CASKLQYSALGTEAFF. The DNA for the CDR3 is TGTGCCAGTAAACTTCAATATAGTGCGTTGGGCACTGAAGCTTTCTTT.

In its sample, this clonotype was seen once. The V gene is TRBV27, the J gene TRBJ1-5; perhaps TRBD1 as D (5 bases). The CDR3 sequence is 15 residues long. V dropped 2 bases and J dropped 5 bases, with 13 bases sitting between them. The germline CDR1 and CDR2 sequences are MNHEY and SMNVEV (reference sequence). The CDR3 protein is CASSLRGRDDQPQHF. In DNA, the CDR3 is TGTGCCAGCAGTTTAAGAGGCAGGGACGATCAGCCCCAGCATTTT.

This clonotype was seen a handful of times. J is TRBJ2-3 and V is TRBV5-1, with 12 positions matching TRBD1. Germline V gene lookup returns CDR1 SGHRS and CDR2 YFSETQ. Germline trimming cut 2 bases from V and 3 bases from J; bases unmatched to any gene: 7. The CDR3 extends over 17 amino acids. The CDR3 here is CASSFRDRGQGTDTQYF. The CDR3, as DNA: TGCGCCAGCAGCTTCCGGGACAGGGGGCAGGGGACAGATACGCAGTATTTT.

The chain is built from TRBV5-1 and TRBJ2-6; no clear D. The V and J ends lost 0 bases and 1 base respectively, with 11 bases between them. The germline V gene has CDR1 SGHRS and CDR2 YFSETQ. There are 17 residues in the CDR3. CDR3 bases: TGCGCCAGCAGCTTGGATTACCTGGGATCTGGGGCCAACGTCCTGACTTTC. Protein sequence: CASSLDYLGSGANVLTF.

There are many counts of this clonotype. The chain is built from TRBV5-1 and TRBJ1-2; possibly TRBD1 for D (5 bases). V was clipped by 0 bases and J by 4 bases, with 13 bases between them. Germline loops: CDR1 SGHRS, CDR2 YFSETQ. This CDR3 is 15 amino acids long. CDR3 nucleotide sequence: TGCGCCAGCAGCTTGGATGGGGGGTCGCGCTATGGCTACACCTTC. It yields the protein CASSLDGGSRYGYTF.

The table lists this clonotype with many counts. The chain uses TRBV10-3 and TRBJ2-2, with a weak D call TRBD2 (5 bases). V was shortened by 2 bases and J by 2 bases, with 6 bases between the two germline ends. The germline V gene has CDR1 ENHRY and CDR2 SYGVKD. This CDR3 contains 14 residues. CDR3 nucleotide sequence: TGTGCCATCAGTGAGCGGGATAACACCGGGGAGCTGTTTTTT. Protein product: CAISERDNTGELFF.

This chain connects TRBV7-9 to TRBJ2-4; the D gene is possibly TRBD1 (6 bases). Trimming cost V 1 base and J 8 bases, with 12 bases left between them. Germline loops: CDR1 SEHNR, CDR2 FQNEAQ (reference sequence). This CDR3 contains 14 residues. The CDR3 is CASSLDWGQDIQYF. CDR3 sequence (DNA): TGTGCCAGCAGCTTAGACTGGGGGCAGGACATTCAGTACTTC.

This clonotype has just a few counts. The chain recombines TRBV10-3 with TRBJ2-4; D may be TRBD2 (5 bases). In germline, CDR1 is ENHRY, CDR2 SYGVKD. Trimming took off 2 bases at V and 1 base at J, with 12 bases between the two ends. The CDR3 has 16 residues. The CDR3 protein is CAISEGPWEAKNIQYF. In DNA form, the CDR3 reads TGTGCCATCAGTGAGGGTCCCTGGGAGGCCAAAAACATTCAGTACTTC.

This chain joins TRBV11-2 and TRBJ1-5, with D tentatively TRBD1 (5 bases). V gave up 5 bases and J gave up 5 bases, with 16 bases separating them. This CDR3 spans 15 amino acids. Germline assignment: CDR1 SGHAT and CDR2 FQNNGV. CDR3 nucleotides: TGTGCCAGCAGCCTGCACCCTGGGGGGGATCAGCCCCAGCATTTT. This gives the protein CASSLHPGGDQPQHF.